This TCR beta chain is drawn from a study of OX40 agonist ivuxolimab in advanced cancers. At the level of the study: Patients were infused with ivuxolimab every 2 weeks at 0.01 to 10 mg/kg. Hepatocellular carcinoma, melanoma, renal cell or head and neck cancer occurred in dose-escalation patients. General study results and limits: Normalized T-cell clonal expansion was also low in a subset of nonresponders.

Generated by immunoSEQ multiplex PCR, the TCRdb table keeps only in-frame clones and is missing some. The sample shows 25,000 to 35,000 clones, approximately 84% of them seen only once. V was pared by 6 bases and J by 0 bases, with 6 bases between. CDR3 length equals 14 residues. Looked up from germline, CDR1 is LGHNA and CDR2 is YSLEER. As concerns this clone: Its antigen is not known.

This chain connects TRBV4-3 to TRBJ2-6; D unresolved. The TCR sequence derives from an adult with an advanced solid tumor such as melanoma, head and neck, liver or kidney cancer. The sequenced sample was CD4+ or CD8+ T cells sorted from blood, obtained in a trial of the OX40 agonist ivuxolimab. For the CDR3, the DNA is TGCGCCAGCAGAGGTTCCTCTGGGGCCAACGTCCTGACTTTC. Translation: CASRGSSGANVLTF.